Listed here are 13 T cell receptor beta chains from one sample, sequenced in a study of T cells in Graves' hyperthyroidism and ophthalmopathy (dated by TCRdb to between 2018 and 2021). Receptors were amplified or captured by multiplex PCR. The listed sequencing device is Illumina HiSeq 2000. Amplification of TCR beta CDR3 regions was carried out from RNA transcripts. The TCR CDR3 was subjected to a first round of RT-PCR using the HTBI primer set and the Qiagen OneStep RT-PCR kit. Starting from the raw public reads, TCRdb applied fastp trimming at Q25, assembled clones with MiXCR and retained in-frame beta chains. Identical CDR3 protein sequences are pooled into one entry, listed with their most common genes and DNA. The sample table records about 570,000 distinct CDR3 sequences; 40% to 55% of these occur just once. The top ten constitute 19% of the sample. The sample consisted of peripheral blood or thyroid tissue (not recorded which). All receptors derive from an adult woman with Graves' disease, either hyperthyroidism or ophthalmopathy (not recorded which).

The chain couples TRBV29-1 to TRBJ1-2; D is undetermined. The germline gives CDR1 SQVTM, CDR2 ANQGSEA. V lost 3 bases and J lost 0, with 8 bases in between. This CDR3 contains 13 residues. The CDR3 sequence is CSVDLGTNYGYTF. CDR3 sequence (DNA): TGCAGCGTTGATCTGGGGACTAACTATGGCTACACCTTC.

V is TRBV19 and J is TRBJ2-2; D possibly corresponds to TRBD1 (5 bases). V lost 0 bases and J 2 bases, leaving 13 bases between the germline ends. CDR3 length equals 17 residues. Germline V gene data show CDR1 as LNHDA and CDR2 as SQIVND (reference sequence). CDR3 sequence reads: CASSIDSPQGNTGELFF. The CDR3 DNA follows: TGTGCCAGTAGTATAGATTCTCCGCAGGGAAACACCGGGGAGCTGTTTTTT.

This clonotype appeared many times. The CDR3 region has the DNA TGCGCCAGCAGCCACCCCGGAACGGCTTTCTTT. This translates into CASSHPGTAFF. The gene calls are TRBV4-1 and TRBJ1-1; D unclear. The V gene's germline CDR1 is MGHRA and CDR2 YSYEKL. Trimming cost V 3 bases and J 11 bases, with 10 bases left between them. This CDR3 is built from 11 residues.

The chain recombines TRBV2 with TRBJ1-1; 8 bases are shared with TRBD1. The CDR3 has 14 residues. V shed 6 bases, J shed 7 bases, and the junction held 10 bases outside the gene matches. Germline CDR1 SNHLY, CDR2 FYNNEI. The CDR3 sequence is CASSRGLGGYEAFF. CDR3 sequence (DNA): TGTGCCAGCAGCAGGGGGCTCGGAGGCTATGAAGCTTTCTTT.

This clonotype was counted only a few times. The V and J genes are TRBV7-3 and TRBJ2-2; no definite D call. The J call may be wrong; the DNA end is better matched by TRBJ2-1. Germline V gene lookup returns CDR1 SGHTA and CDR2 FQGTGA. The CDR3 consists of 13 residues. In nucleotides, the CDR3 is TGTGCCAGCAGCTTAAACGGGTACAATGAGCAGTTCTTC. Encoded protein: CASSLNGYNEQFF.

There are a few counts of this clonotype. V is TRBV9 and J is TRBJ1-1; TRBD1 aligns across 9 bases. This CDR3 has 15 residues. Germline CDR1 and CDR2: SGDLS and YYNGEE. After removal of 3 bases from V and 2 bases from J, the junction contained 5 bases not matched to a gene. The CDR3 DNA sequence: TGTGCCAGCAGCGGACCGGGACAGGGAAACACTGAAGCTTTCTTT. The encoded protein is CASSGPGQGNTEAFF.

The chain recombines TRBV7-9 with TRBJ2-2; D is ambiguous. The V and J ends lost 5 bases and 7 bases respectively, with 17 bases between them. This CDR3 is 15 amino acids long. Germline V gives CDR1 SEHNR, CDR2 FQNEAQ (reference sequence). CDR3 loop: CASSRGFAAIGELFF. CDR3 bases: TGTGCCAGCAGCCGAGGCTTTGCGGCCATCGGGGAGCTGTTTTTT. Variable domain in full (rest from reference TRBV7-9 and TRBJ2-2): DTGVSQNPRHKITKRGQNVTFRCDPISEHNRLYWYRQTLGQGPEFLTYFQNEAQLEKSRLLSDRFSAERPKGSFSTLEIQRTEQGDSAMYLCASSRGFAAIGELFFGEGSRLTVL.

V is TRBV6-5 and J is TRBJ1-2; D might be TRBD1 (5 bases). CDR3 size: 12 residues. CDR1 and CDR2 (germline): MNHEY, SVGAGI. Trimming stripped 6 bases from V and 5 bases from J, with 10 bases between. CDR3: CASRAGTYGYTF. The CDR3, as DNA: TGTGCCAGCAGAGCTGGGACTTATGGCTACACCTTC.

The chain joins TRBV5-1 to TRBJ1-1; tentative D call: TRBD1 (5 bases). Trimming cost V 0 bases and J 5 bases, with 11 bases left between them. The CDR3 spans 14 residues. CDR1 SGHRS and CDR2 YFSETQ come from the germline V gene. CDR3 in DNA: TGCGCCAGCAGCTTGGGCAGGGTGGAGACTGAAGCTTTCTTT. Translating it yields CASSLGRVETEAFF.

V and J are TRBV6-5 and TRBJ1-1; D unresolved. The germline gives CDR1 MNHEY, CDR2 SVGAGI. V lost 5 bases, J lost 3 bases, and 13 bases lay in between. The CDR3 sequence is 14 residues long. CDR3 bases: TGTGCCAGCAGTCAAAGTACGGGAGACACTGAAGCTTTCTTT. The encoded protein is CASSQSTGDTEAFF.

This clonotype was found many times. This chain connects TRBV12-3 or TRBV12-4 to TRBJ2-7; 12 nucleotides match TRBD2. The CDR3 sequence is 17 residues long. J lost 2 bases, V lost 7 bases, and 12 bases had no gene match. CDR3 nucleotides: TGTGCCAGCAACCTACCCAGTCGGACTAGCGGGACCTACGAGCAGTACTTC. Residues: CASNLPSRTSGTYEQYF.

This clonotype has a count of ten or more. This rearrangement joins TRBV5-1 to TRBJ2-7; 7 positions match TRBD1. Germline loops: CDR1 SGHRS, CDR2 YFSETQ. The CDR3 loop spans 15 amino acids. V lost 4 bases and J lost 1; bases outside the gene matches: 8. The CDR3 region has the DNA TGCGCCAGCAGCCCTCGACAGGGTAAATCCTACGAGCAGTACTTC. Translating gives CASSPRQGKSYEQYF.

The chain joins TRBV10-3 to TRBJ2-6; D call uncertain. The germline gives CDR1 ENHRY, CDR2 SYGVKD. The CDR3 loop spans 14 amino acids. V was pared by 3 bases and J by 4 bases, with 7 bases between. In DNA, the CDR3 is TGTGCCATCAGTGACTGGCAGGGGGCCAACGTCCTGACTTTC. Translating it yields CAISDWQGANVLTF.